This paragraph reports one T cell receptor (beta chain). Profiled with immunoSEQ multiplex PCR; TCRdb holds only in-frame clones, not every one. Among hundreds of thousands of clones listed, 90% to 97% were seen once. V lost 0 bases, J lost 0 bases, and 9 bases lay in between. Germline loops: CDR1 SGHVS, CDR2 FQNEAQ. This CDR3 is 15 amino acids long. The data belong to a study of shared clonotypes between healthy human individuals. About the research overall: There were three CD4 naive, three CD4 memory, two CD8 naive and one CD8 memory plates per donor.

Naive CD8 cells were CD45RO-negative, positively selected for CCR7, excluding terminally differentiated effector memory CD45RA+ cells. The source is a woman in her twenties or thirties in good health. V gene TRBV7-8 combines with J gene TRBJ2-7; weak D call: TRBD2 (6 bases). Sequencing was carried out using naive CD8+ T cells sorted from blood. CDR3 coding DNA: TGTGCCAGCAGCTTAGCGATAGCGGACTCCTACGAGCAGTACTTC. It encodes CASSLAIADSYEQYF. Together with reference TRBV7-8 and TRBJ2-7, the CDR3 gives the full variable domain: GAGVSQSPRYKVAKRGQDVALRCDPISGHVSLFWYQQALGQGPEFLTYFQNEAQLDKSGLPSDRFFAERPEGSVSTLKIQRTQQEDSAVYLCASSLAIADSYEQYFGPGTRLTVT.